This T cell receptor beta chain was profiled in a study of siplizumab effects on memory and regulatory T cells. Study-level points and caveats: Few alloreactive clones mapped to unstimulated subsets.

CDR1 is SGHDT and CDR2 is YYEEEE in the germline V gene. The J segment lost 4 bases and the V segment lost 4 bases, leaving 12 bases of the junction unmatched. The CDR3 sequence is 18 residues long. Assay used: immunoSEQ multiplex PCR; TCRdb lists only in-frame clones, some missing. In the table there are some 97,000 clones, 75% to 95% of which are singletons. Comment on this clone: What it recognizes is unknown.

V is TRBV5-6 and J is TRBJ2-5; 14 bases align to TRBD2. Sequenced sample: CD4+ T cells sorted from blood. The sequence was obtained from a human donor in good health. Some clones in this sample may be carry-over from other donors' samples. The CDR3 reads CASSATGTSGRSGETQYF. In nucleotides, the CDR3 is TGTGCCAGCAGCGCAACCGGGACTAGCGGGAGATCGGGAGAGACCCAGTACTTC. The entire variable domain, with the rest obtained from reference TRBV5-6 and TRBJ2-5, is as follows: DAGVTQSPTHLIKTRGQQVTLRCSPKSGHDTVSWYQQALGQGPQFIFQYYEEEERQRGNFPDRFSGHQFPNYSSELNVNALLLGDSALYLCASSATGTSGRSGETQYFGPGTRLLVL.